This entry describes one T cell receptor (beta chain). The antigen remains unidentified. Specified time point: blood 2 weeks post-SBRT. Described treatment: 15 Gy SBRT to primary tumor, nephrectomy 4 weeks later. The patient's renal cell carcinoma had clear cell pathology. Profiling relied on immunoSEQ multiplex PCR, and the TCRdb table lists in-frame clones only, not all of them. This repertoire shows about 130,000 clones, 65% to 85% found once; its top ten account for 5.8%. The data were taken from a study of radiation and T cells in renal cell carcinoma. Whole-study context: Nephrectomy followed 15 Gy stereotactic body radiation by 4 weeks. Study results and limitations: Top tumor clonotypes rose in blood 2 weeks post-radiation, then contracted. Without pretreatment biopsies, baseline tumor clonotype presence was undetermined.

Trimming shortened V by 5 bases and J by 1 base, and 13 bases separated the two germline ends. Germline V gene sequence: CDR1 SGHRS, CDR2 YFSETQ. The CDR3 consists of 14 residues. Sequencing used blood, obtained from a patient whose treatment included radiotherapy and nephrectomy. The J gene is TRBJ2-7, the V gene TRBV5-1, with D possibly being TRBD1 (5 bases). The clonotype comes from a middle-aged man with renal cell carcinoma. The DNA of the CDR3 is TGCGCCAGCAGAGGAAGCCAGGGTTCCTACGAGCAGTACTTC. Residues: CASRGSQGSYEQYF.